This T cell receptor beta chain was retrieved from a study of long-term antiretroviral therapy in people with HIV. CDR1 and CDR2 from the germline V gene are SGHVS and FNYEAQ. V gave up 1 base and J gave up 4 bases, with 10 bases separating them. The CDR3 runs to 15 residues. The authors ran the immunoSEQ assay, v3.0, at survey level. Sequencing was performed with immunoSEQ multiplex PCR; in TCRdb, only in-frame clones are kept and a portion is missing. The sample records tens of thousands of clones, about four fifths being singletons. The chain employs TRBV7-6 and TRBJ1-4; no clear D. The input for sequencing was unsorted PBMCs, taken 1 year after starting antiretroviral therapy. The source is a young man with HIV. CDR3 residues: CASSLESQLNEKLFF. The DNA for the CDR3 is TGTGCCAGCAGCTTAGAAAGTCAGCTTAATGAAAAACTGTTTTTT.